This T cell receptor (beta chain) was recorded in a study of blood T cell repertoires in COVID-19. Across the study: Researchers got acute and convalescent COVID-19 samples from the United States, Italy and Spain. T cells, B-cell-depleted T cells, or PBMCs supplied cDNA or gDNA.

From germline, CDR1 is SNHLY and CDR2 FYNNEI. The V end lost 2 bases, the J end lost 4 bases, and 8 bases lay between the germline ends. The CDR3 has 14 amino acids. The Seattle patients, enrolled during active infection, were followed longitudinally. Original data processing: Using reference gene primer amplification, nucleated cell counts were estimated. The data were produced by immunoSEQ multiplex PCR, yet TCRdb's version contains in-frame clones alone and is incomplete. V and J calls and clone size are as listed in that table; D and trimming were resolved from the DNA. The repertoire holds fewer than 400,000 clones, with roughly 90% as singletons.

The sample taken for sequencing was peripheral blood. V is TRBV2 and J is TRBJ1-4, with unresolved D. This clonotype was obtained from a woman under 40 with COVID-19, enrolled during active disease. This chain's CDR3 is CASSERGFNEKLFF. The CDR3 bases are TGTGCCAGCAGTGAAAGAGGGTTTAATGAAAAACTGTTTTTT. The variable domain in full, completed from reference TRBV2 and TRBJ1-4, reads EPEVTQTPSHQVTQMGQEVILRCVPISNHLYFYWYRQILGQKVEFLVSFYNNEISEKSEIFDDQFSVERPDGSNFTLKIRSTKLEDSAMYFCASSERGFNEKLFFGSGTQLSVL.